Shown below are 3 T cell receptor beta chains from a single sample sequenced in a study of TIL therapy for anti-PD-1-resistant metastatic lung cancer. The time point was: pre-treatment sample, taken before nivolumab and TIL therapy. The tumor samples were excised metastases, mostly pleural nodules or supraclavicular lymph nodes. This was the immunoSEQ v3 assay. Method: immunoSEQ multiplex PCR; TCRdb's copy keeps in-frame clones and lacks some. Of approximately 95,000 clones in the sample, 65% were seen once. The sequencing here drew on tumor tissue, taken at baseline. The receptors stem from a person between 30 and 80 years old with non-small cell lung cancer.

V gene TRBV6-2 or TRBV6-3 combines with J gene TRBJ2-3; 10 nucleotides line up with TRBD2. The CDR3 covers 16 residues. Germline CDR1 reads MNHEY; CDR2 reads SVGEGT. V gave up 4 bases and J gave up 6 bases; unmatched junction bases: 10. The CDR3 DNA reads TGTGCCAGCAGTTTTGCAGCGGGGGGGCCTTGGGATACGCAGTATTTT. It yields the protein CASSFAAGGPWDTQYF.

The chain couples TRBV30 to TRBJ1-4; 9 positions agree with TRBD1. With 2 bases clipped from V and 6 bases from J, the junction kept 7 bases outside the gene matches. Germline V gives CDR1 GTSNPN, CDR2 SVGIG (reference sequence). The CDR3 contains 15 residues. For the CDR3, the DNA is TGTGCCTGGAGTCTCGGACAGGGGAGGGATGAAAAACTGTTTTTT. Translated, it gives CAWSLGQGRDEKLFF. Variable domain in full (rest from reference TRBV30 and TRBJ1-4): SQTIHQWPATLVQPVGSPLSLECTVEGTSNPNLYWYRQAAGRGLQLLFYSVGIGQISSEVPQNLSASRPQDRQFILSSKKLLLSDSGFYLCAWSLGQGRDEKLFFGSGTQLSVL.

V gene TRBV12-3 or TRBV12-4 combines with J gene TRBJ2-1, with D perhaps TRBD1 (6 bases). CDR3 length: 11 amino acids. V was shortened by 6 bases and J by 9 bases, with 9 bases between the two germline ends. CDR3 nucleotides: TGTGCCAGCAGCCAAGGGGGTGAGCAGTTCTTC. Its protein product is CASSQGGEQFF.